This T cell receptor (beta chain) was recorded in a study of T-cell reconstitution after alpha-beta-depleted transplantation in children. Study conclusions and caveats: It was newly produced T cells that mostly accounted for T-cell counts and diversity one year after transplant. In some patients, recipient T cells and intrathymic progenitors surviving conditioning explained high day-60 diversity.

TCRbeta library preparation incorporated unique molecular identifiers. One entry per CDR3 protein results from TCRdb running MiXCR on the PCR reads. Among hundreds of thousands of distinct CDR3 sequences, 15% to 20% were seen once, and the ten largest hold approximately 29%. V dropped 5 bases and J dropped 1 base, with 9 bases sitting between them. The germline V gene has CDR1 SQVTM and CDR2 ANQGSEA. CDR3 length: 14 amino acids. The sample holds a few counts of this clonotype. Its antigen remains unidentified. This receptor was taken from a boy under three years old who had a stem cell transplant for Wiskott-Aldrich syndrome, so the T cells may come from the graft donor. V gene TRBV29-1 combines with J gene TRBJ2-6; D is undetermined. Sequences were derived from PBMCs, mostly from graft donor cells, sampled 360 days after TCRalphabeta/CD19-depleted stem cell transplant. The CDR3 reads CSVQISSGANVLTF. The CDR3 DNA reads as TGCAGCGTTCAAATCTCTTCTGGGGCCAACGTCCTGACTTTC.